The clone carrying this T cell receptor (beta chain) was recorded at least ten times. The target antigen is unknown. The source of the sample is a study of CD8 T cells in ankylosing spondylitis. Findings of the study overall: Disease-associated clonotypes exhibited CD8+ identity and were relatively infrequent in peripheral blood. Apparently characteristic of ankylosing spondylitis blood was a TCR beta motif (eight highly homologous variants).

TCRdb reanalysed the 5' RACE reads using MiXCR and keeps one entry per CDR3 protein. Found here are about 240,000 distinct CDR3 sequences, 8.6% of them singletons; the top ten hold 6.5% to 7%. V lost 5 bases and J lost 8; bases outside the gene matches: 11. Germline V gene data show CDR1 as SGHTA and CDR2 as FQGNSA. The length of the CDR3 is 15 residues. The specimen was blood, either unsorted or a sorted T cell fraction (not recorded which). This TCR was recovered from a male donor with ankylosing spondylitis or in good health (not recorded which). The chain joins TRBV7-2 to TRBJ1-2, with 10 bases lining up with TRBD1. The CDR3: CASSATRQGAVGYTF. Written as DNA, the CDR3 is TGTGCCAGCAGCGCGACTAGACAGGGGGCGGTAGGCTACACCTTC.